The clone carrying this T cell receptor beta chain came up a few times. As yet, its antigen is unknown. The authors ran a second PCR of about 7 to 11 cycles using a sample-barcoded 5' primer and a J-beta primer mix. TCRdb re-derived calls from the 5' RACE reads in MiXCR, one entry per CDR3 protein. The sample has about 570,000 distinct CDR3 sequences; roughly 28% are singletons. This entry comes from a study of blood T cells in healthy people across ages. CDR1 MGHDK and CDR2 SYGVNS come from the germline V gene. The CDR3 covers 15 residues. The V gene lost 3 bases and the J gene lost 4 bases, with 15 bases spanning the gap. The study's findings and limits: Older age went with lower TCR beta diversity per million T cells, in a roughly linear way.

The clonotype comes from a woman aged 70-85 years in good health. V is TRBV25-1 and J is TRBJ1-2, with a weak D call TRBD1 (6 bases). What was sequenced was blood. The CDR3 reads CASSDPVQGTYGYTF. CDR3 bases: TGTGCCAGCAGTGATCCAGTTCAGGGGACCTATGGCTACACCTTC.